Below, 13 T cell receptor beta chains from the same sample are listed, as sequenced in a study of Graves' ophthalmopathy and Graves' hyperthyroidism. RNA transcripts provided the template for amplifying TCR beta CDR3 regions. Second-round multiplex PCR followed a first-round RT-PCR using HTBI primers. MiXCR, run by TCRdb on the multiplex PCR reads, gives a single entry per CDR3 protein. The sample lists around 470,000 distinct CDR3 sequences, approximately 15% occurring once. The sequenced sample consisted of blood. The receptor source for this set is a woman under 40 with Graves' ophthalmopathy.

A note on this clonotype: Possible read error: a much larger clone is one base away. The chain couples TRBV24-1 to TRBJ1-1; tentatively, D is TRBD1 (5 bases). The CDR3 length is 12 residues. Germline V gene data show CDR1 as KGHDR and CDR2 as SFDVKD. The ends were cut back, 7 bases at V and 1 base at J, with 6 bases in the middle. The chain's CDR3 is CATRGGNTEAFF. The CDR3 DNA is TGTGCCACCAGGGGGGGGAACACTGAAGCTTTCTTT.

This sequence joins TRBV12-3 or TRBV12-4 and TRBJ1-1; possibly TRBD1 for D (6 bases). The CDR3 loop spans 15 amino acids. V was trimmed by 4 bases and J by 5 bases, leaving 17 bases between them. The CDR3 loop reads CASSSSGAGDTEAFF. DNA of the CDR3: TGTGCCAGCAGTTCCTCGGGGGCCGGGGATACTGAAGCTTTCTTT.

This clonotype has at least ten counts. V is TRBV29-1 and J is TRBJ2-7; D is possibly TRBD2 (6 bases). This CDR3 comprises 14 residues. Germline CDR1 reads SQVTM; CDR2 reads ANQGSEA. Between the trimmed V and J ends, which lost 6 bases and 4 bases, there was a span of 19 bases. The CDR3: CSVCSGRRDYEQYF. Here the CDR3 DNA reads TGCAGCGTCTGTTCCGGACGGAGGGATTACGAGCAGTACTTC.

This clonotype was detected ten times or more. This chain uses TRBV20-1 with TRBJ1-5; TRBD1 might be the D (5 bases). V lost 1 base and J lost 11, with 21 bases in between. Germline V lookup: CDR1 DFQATT, CDR2 SNEGSKA (reference sequence). This CDR3 has 15 residues. DNA for the CDR3: TGCAGTGCTAGAGGGGGAGCATCAGGGTTCGTAGCCCAGCATTTT. Translation: CSARGGASGFVAQHF.

This clonotype has just a few counts. The chain combines TRBV7-9 with TRBJ2-7; TRBD1 is a possible D gene (6 bases). Germline CDR1 reads SEHNR; CDR2 reads FQNEAQ (reference sequence). The CDR3 runs 14 residues. V was pared by 6 bases and J by 3 bases, with 15 bases between. DNA of the CDR3: TGTGCCAGCAGTTATGCAAACAGGGACTACGAGCAGTACTTC. Residues: CASSYANRDYEQYF.

This clonotype was observed many times. The rearrangement links TRBV5-1 to TRBJ1-1; D gene ambiguous. CDR3 size: 15 residues. Germline V gives CDR1 SGHRS, CDR2 YFSETQ. The V gene lost 6 bases and the J gene lost 1 base, with 16 bases spanning the gap. This CDR3 is CASKFTGWRNTEAFF. The DNA for the CDR3 is TGCGCCAGCAAGTTTACGGGCTGGCGGAACACTGAAGCTTTCTTT.

This clonotype was recorded at least ten times. V gene TRBV12-3 or TRBV12-4 combines with J gene TRBJ1-6, with D hard to call. The CDR3 extends over 16 amino acids. V was trimmed by 5 bases and J by 9 bases, leaving 20 bases between them. CDR3 protein: CASSQTQATGVSPLHF. The CDR3 bases are TGTGCCAGCAGTCAAACTCAGGCGACCGGGGTTTCACCCCTCCACTTT.

Worth noting for this clonotype: A much larger clone sits a single nucleotide away, making a read error possible. The V gene is TRBV27, the J gene TRBJ2-7; either TRBD1 or TRBD2 may supply D (6 bases each). The CDR3 covers 16 residues. Germline loops: CDR1 MNHEY, CDR2 SMNVEV (reference sequence). V was shortened by 10 bases and J by 3 bases, with 25 bases between the two germline ends. CDR3 in DNA: TGTGCCAACAGAAGAGGAACAGGGACTGATCTCTACGAGCAGTACTTC. Protein product: CANRRGTGTDLYEQYF.

Concerning this clonotype: An end of the junction does not agree with germline; a read error may underlie this. The gene calls are TRBV6-1 and TRBJ2-2, with 9 bases lining up with TRBD2. The CDR3 covers 15 residues. Germline-derived CDR1 and CDR2 are MNHNS and SASEGT. The chain's CDR3 is CASRGTSRVTEELFF. The CDR3 bases are TGTGCCAGCAGGGGGACTAGCCGGGTCACCGAGGAGCTGTTTTTT.

This clonotype was seen at least ten times. This chain's CDR3 is CSARNSQGPENTGELFF. The CDR3 DNA reads as TGCAGTGCCAGGAATTCCCAGGGGCCCGAGAACACCGGGGAGCTGTTTTTT. The chain employs TRBV20-1 and TRBJ2-2; D might be TRBD1 (6 bases). The germline V gene encodes CDR1 DFQATT and CDR2 SNEGSKA (reference sequence). Trimming took off 6 bases at V and 1 base at J, with 21 bases between the two ends. The length of the CDR3 is 17 residues.

There are many counts of this clonotype. The chain has TRBV12-3 or TRBV12-4 and TRBJ1-5; D gene uncertain. V lost 2 bases, J lost 2 bases, and 16 bases lay in between. This CDR3 is 17 amino acids long. CDR3 nucleotides: TGTGCCAGCAGTTTACAGGTTACCAGGTACGGCAATCAGCCCCAGCATTTT. Translating it yields CASSLQVTRYGNQPQHF.

This clonotype was seen ten or more times. This chain links TRBV9 with TRBJ1-2, with D perhaps TRBD1 (6 bases). Germline CDR1 is SGDLS and CDR2 is YYNGEE. The CDR3 runs to 15 residues. Trimming removed 0 bases at V and 4 bases at J, with 13 bases between. CDR3 in amino acids: CASSVEFGQSYGYTF. The CDR3 region has the DNA TGTGCCAGCAGCGTAGAGTTTGGACAGAGCTATGGCTACACCTTC.

There are many counts of this clonotype. The rearrangement uses TRBV11-3 and TRBJ1-6, with D perhaps TRBD1 (5 bases). V dropped 3 bases and J dropped 7 bases, with 10 bases sitting between them. Germline CDR1 reads SGHNT; CDR2 reads YENEEA. This CDR3 is built from 14 residues. DNA of the CDR3: TGTGCCAGCAGCTTGGGACCGACGAATTCACCCCTCCACTTT. The encoded protein is CASSLGPTNSPLHF.